Below are 8 T cell receptor beta chains sequenced from a single sample in a study of blood T cells in healthy people across ages. A second PCR of about 6 to 11 cycles used a sample-barcoded 5' primer and a J-beta primer mix. TCRdb called the 5' RACE reads again in MiXCR, with one record for every CDR3 protein. The profile shows some 800,000 distinct CDR3 sequences, 20% to 25% of them singletons. The same data also contributed to another study, on T cells of mothers and their children.

Sequenced sample: blood. The receptors stem from a boy younger than 18 in good health.

The chain couples TRBV29-1 to TRBJ2-3; 12 nucleotides align to TRBD2. The CDR3 is 15 residues long. Germline V gives CDR1 SQVTM, CDR2 ANQGSEA. V shed 4 bases, J shed 0 bases, and the junction held 2 bases outside the gene matches. The CDR3 is CSVVGTSGSTDTQYF. Written as DNA, the CDR3 is TGCAGCGTTGTCGGGACTAGCGGGAGCACAGATACGCAGTATTTT.

This chain uses TRBV6-5 with TRBJ2-2; no definite D call. The CDR3 spans 14 residues. The germline CDR1 and CDR2 sequences are MNHEY and SVGAGI. Trimming shortened V by 7 bases and J by 0 bases, and 9 bases separated the two germline ends. CDR3: CASTLNSNTGELFF. DNA for the CDR3: TGTGCCAGCACACTCAATTCGAACACCGGGGAGCTGTTTTTT.

This clonotype was picked up one time. The junction and the germline gene differ at one end; a read error may be behind it. The chain joins TRBV20-1 to TRBJ2-5; D remains unclear. This CDR3 has 14 amino acids. Germline V gene data show CDR1 as DFQATT and CDR2 as SNEGSKA (reference sequence). The CDR3, as DNA: TGCAGTGCAAGAGTCAGCAAGGTCCAAGAGACCCAGTACTTC. This sequence encodes CSARVSKVQETQYF.

In its sample, this clonotype was seen a few times. This chain joins TRBV12-3 or TRBV12-4 and TRBJ2-2; 14 nucleotides line up with TRBD2. This CDR3 contains 22 residues. J lost 3 bases, V lost 7 bases, and 22 bases had no gene match. The CDR3 sequence is CASKSIGARGLAGVLYTGELFF. CDR3 DNA: TGTGCCAGCAAGAGCATCGGGGCGCGGGGACTAGCGGGAGTTCTTTACACCGGGGAGCTGTTTTTT.

This chain links TRBV7-8 with TRBJ2-7; no definite D call. This CDR3 is built from 16 residues. Germline-derived CDR1 and CDR2 are SGHVS and FQNEAQ. Trimming cost V 4 bases and J 5 bases, with 21 bases left between them. CDR3 nucleotides: TGTGCCAGCAGCTCTCTGTCGGCAGCAAGTTCCAACGAGCAGTACTTC. This codes for CASSSLSAASSNEQYF.

The genes are TRBV6-1 and TRBJ2-3; D remains ambiguous. Looked up from germline, CDR1 is MNHNS and CDR2 is SASEGT. Trimming removed 5 bases at V and 2 bases at J, with 8 bases between. CDR3 length: 13 residues. The CDR3: CASSITYTDTQYF. CDR3 nucleotide sequence: TGTGCCAGCAGTATCACCTACACAGATACGCAGTATTTT.

Only a few counts were recorded for this clonotype. The V gene is TRBV28, the J gene TRBJ2-7, with a weak D call TRBD2 (5 bases). CDR1 is MDHEN and CDR2 is SYDVKM in the germline V gene. The CDR3 runs to 12 residues. Trimming removed 5 bases from V and 7 bases from J, with 12 bases in between. The CDR3 DNA sequence: TGTGCCAGCAGTGGTCTACCGGGAGAGCAGTACTTC. Translating it yields CASSGLPGEQYF.

This clonotype was seen only a few times. CDR3 sequence reads: CASSSASSGANVLTF. CDR3 DNA: TGTGCCAGCAGTTCTGCTAGCTCTGGGGCCAACGTCCTGACTTTC. The chain uses TRBV12-3 or TRBV12-4 and TRBJ2-6; unclear D gene. V shed 4 bases and J shed 0 bases, with 7 bases lying between them. CDR3 length equals 15 residues.